This entry lists 24 T cell receptor beta chains sequenced from one sample in a study of CD8 T cells in ankylosing spondylitis. TCRdb re-analysed the 5' RACE reads in MiXCR, keeping a single row per CDR3 protein. The sample includes approximately 220,000 distinct CDR3 sequences, roughly 25% of them seen just once. The sample was blood, either unsorted or a sorted T cell fraction (not recorded which). These receptors were collected from a male donor with ankylosing spondylitis or in good health (not recorded which).

This clonotype has a count of ten or more. The chain joins TRBV4-2 to TRBJ2-5, with 8 nucleotides matching TRBD1. CDR1 is LGHNA, CDR2 YNFKEQ, per germline. The CDR3 is 15 amino acids. With 2 bases clipped from V and 4 bases from J, the junction kept 6 bases outside the gene matches. The CDR3 here is CASSQSTGDGETQYF. In DNA, the CDR3 is TGTGCCAGCAGCCAATCGACAGGGGATGGAGAGACCCAGTACTTC.

The chain links TRBV20-1 to TRBJ2-3; perhaps D is TRBD1 or TRBD2 (5 bases each). The CDR3 has 16 amino acids. Germline lookup yields CDR1 DFQATT and CDR2 SNEGSKA (reference sequence). V was shortened by 5 bases and J by 5 bases, with 23 bases between the two germline ends. CDR3 region: CSALTGTQGWGDTQYF. DNA for the CDR3: TGCAGTGCTCTAACGGGGACGCAGGGATGGGGAGATACGCAGTATTTT.

Many counts were recorded for this clonotype. The J gene is TRBJ1-2, the V gene TRBV5-1; 8 bases line up with TRBD1. V was clipped by 2 bases and J by 8 bases; unmatched bases: 5. Looked up from germline, CDR1 is SGHRS and CDR2 is YFSETQ. The CDR3 is 13 amino acids. The CDR3 spells CASSLNPGGGYTF. The CDR3 DNA sequence: TGCGCCAGCAGCTTAAACCCAGGGGGCGGCTACACCTTC.

This chain connects TRBV3-1 to TRBJ1-2; D might be TRBD1 (5 bases). This CDR3 region has 18 residues. V was shortened by 11 bases and J by 0 bases, with 28 bases between the two germline ends. The germline gives CDR1 LGHDT, CDR2 YNNKEL (reference sequence). CDR3: CALSFHLPAGEANYGYTF. The CDR3, as DNA: TGTGCCCTCAGTTTTCATCTTCCTGCGGGGGAAGCTAACTATGGCTACACCTTC.

This clonotype has a count of ten or more. This chain joins TRBV7-9 and TRBJ2-1; D may be TRBD2 (7 bases). Germline CDR1 is SEHNR and CDR2 is FQNEAQ (reference sequence). CDR3 length equals 18 residues. Trimming took off 2 bases at V and 1 base at J, with 18 bases between the two ends. CDR3 in DNA: TGTGCCAGCAGCTTAAGGGGGGTGGCGGGAGTGTCCTACAATGAGCAGTTCTTC. Translating gives CASSLRGVAGVSYNEQFF.

The chain uses TRBV12-3 or TRBV12-4 and TRBJ1-2; a possible D gene is TRBD1 (5 bases). This CDR3 is 13 amino acids long. The V gene lost 5 bases and the J gene lost 5 bases, with 12 bases spanning the gap. In DNA form, the CDR3 reads TGTGCCAGCAGTGTGGCAGGGAGTTATGGCTACACCTTC. It translates to CASSVAGSYGYTF.

This clonotype was counted ten times or more. The gene calls are TRBV7-2 and TRBJ1-6; 8 nucleotides agree with TRBD1. CDR1 is SGHTA and CDR2 is FQGNSA in the germline V gene. The CDR3 is 16 amino acids. Unmatched junction bases numbered 14, after V lost 6 bases and J lost 10 bases. The CDR3 is CASSKTAGTGSSPLHF. CDR3 bases: TGTGCCAGCAGTAAAACGGCCGGGACAGGTTCCTCACCCCTCCACTTT. The complete variable domain, with remaining parts taken from reference TRBV7-2 and TRBJ1-6, reads GAGVSQSPSNKVTEKGKDVELRCDPISGHTALYWYRQSLGQGLEFLIYFQGNSAPDKSGLPSDRFSAERTGGSVSTLTIQRTQQEDSAVYLCASSKTAGTGSSPLHFGNGTRLTVT.

CDR3 bases: TGCAGCGTTGCCGGGGGTAGCGGGATAACAGATACGCAGTATTTT. This translates into CSVAGGSGITDTQYF. This chain links TRBV29-1 with TRBJ2-3; 8 nucleotides line up with TRBD2. This CDR3 comprises 15 residues. V was clipped by 4 bases and J by 3 bases; unmatched bases: 9. Germline-derived CDR1 and CDR2 are SQVTM and ANQGSEA.

There are many counts of this clonotype. The V call is TRBV5-1, the J call TRBJ1-5; TRBD1 matches at 7 bases. With V trimmed by 3 bases and J by 4 bases, 4 bases remained unmatched. This CDR3 comprises 14 residues. Looked up from germline, CDR1 is SGHRS and CDR2 is YFSETQ. In nucleotides, the CDR3 is TGCGCCAGCAGCTCGGGACAGCCGAATCAGCCCCAGCATTTT. Protein sequence: CASSSGQPNQPQHF.

This clonotype occurred many times. The chain joins TRBV29-1 to TRBJ2-1; D unresolved. The CDR3 sequence is 13 residues long. Trimming removed 7 bases at V and 7 bases at J, with 17 bases between. Per germline, CDR1 SQVTM and CDR2 ANQGSEA. The CDR3 spells CSARTRGGNEQFF. The CDR3 nucleotides read TGCAGCGCACGGACCAGAGGTGGGAATGAGCAGTTCTTC.

V gene TRBV4-3 combines with J gene TRBJ2-6, with a possible D match to TRBD2 (5 bases). The V end was cut by 0 bases, the J end by 0 bases, with 18 bases between. In germline, CDR1 is LGHNA, CDR2 YSLEER. The CDR3 is 20 residues long. The CDR3 region has the DNA TGCGCCAGCAGCCAAGATCCCCTCCGGGGTGGGCTCTCTGGGGCCAACGTCCTGACTTTC. Translating it yields CASSQDPLRGGLSGANVLTF.

This clonotype was observed many times. This chain links TRBV4-1 with TRBJ2-3; D gene ambiguous. Trimming cost V 1 base and J 4 bases, with 9 bases left between them. The V gene's germline CDR1 is MGHRA and CDR2 YSYEKL. This CDR3 comprises 14 residues. In DNA form, the CDR3 reads TGCGCCAGCAGCCAAGCCGGGCCGCCAGATACGCAGTATTTT. Translated: CASSQAGPPDTQYF.

V is TRBV20-1 and J is TRBJ2-7, with D hard to call. The CDR3 length is 12 residues. Per the germline V gene, CDR1 is DFQATT and CDR2 is SNEGSKA (reference sequence). V lost 5 bases and J 3 bases, leaving 11 bases between the germline ends. In DNA, the CDR3 is TGCAGTGCTCTGTACACCGACTACGAGCAGTACTTC. This codes for CSALYTDYEQYF.

The table lists this clonotype with many counts. The gene calls are TRBV29-1 and TRBJ1-3; D call uncertain. Germline V CDR1 and CDR2: SQVTM, ANQGSEA. The CDR3 consists of 13 residues. Trimming cost V 4 bases and J 3 bases, with 10 bases left between them. DNA of the CDR3: TGCAGCGTTGGTCCGAGCGGTGGAAACACCATATATTTT. Translation: CSVGPSGGNTIYF. Full variable domain (rest looked up from reference TRBV29-1 and TRBJ1-3): SAVISQKPSRDICQRGTSLTIQCQVDSQVTMMFWYRQQPGQSLTLIATANQGSEATYESGFVIDKFPISRPNLTFSTLTVSNMSPEDSSIYLCSVGPSGGNTIYFGEGSWLTVV.

This clonotype was detected a few times. The chain uses TRBV6-5 and TRBJ2-1, with no clear D. The CDR3 runs to 12 residues. In germline, CDR1 is MNHEY, CDR2 SVGAGI. V lost 1 base to trimming and J lost 8 bases, with 6 bases between them. CDR3 nucleotide sequence: TGTGCCAGCAGTTACTTGGGGTATGAGCAGTTCTTC. Translating it yields CASSYLGYEQFF.

In this sample, this clonotype turned up many times. The chain employs TRBV6-2 or TRBV6-3 and TRBJ2-1, with D unclear. The CDR3 totals 11 residues. Trimming took 6 bases from V and 4 from J, leaving 4 bases between them. Germline CDR1 reads MNHEY; CDR2 reads SVGEGT. Here the CDR3 DNA reads TGTGCCAGCAGGGAATACAATGAGCAGTTCTTC. Residues: CASREYNEQFF.

This clonotype has a count of ten or more. The chain recombines TRBV12-3 or TRBV12-4 with TRBJ2-3; 11 nucleotides match TRBD2. Trimming took 4 bases from V and 2 from J; bases not matched to a gene: 8. The CDR3 is 17 residues long. The CDR3 DNA is TGTGCCAGCAGTTCAAAAGGGACTAGCGGCGCCACAGATACGCAGTATTTT. Translated: CASSSKGTSGATDTQYF.

This clonotype was picked up many times. This chain joins TRBV5-6 and TRBJ2-5, with 12 nucleotides matching TRBD2. Germline-derived CDR1 and CDR2 are SGHDT and YYEEEE. J was trimmed by 5 bases and V by 3 bases; bases with no gene match: 11. The CDR3 consists of 17 residues. CDR3 loop: CASSSGTSGSRRETQYF. Written as DNA, the CDR3 is TGTGCCAGCAGCTCGGGGACTAGCGGGTCTAGGAGGGAGACCCAGTACTTC.

V is TRBV7-9 and J is TRBJ2-7; D remains ambiguous. CDR1 and CDR2 (germline): SEHNR, FQNEAQ (reference sequence). The CDR3 sequence is 12 residues long. The V end lost 5 bases, the J end lost 5 bases, and 10 bases lay between the germline ends. The CDR3 sequence: CASSPSKHEQYF. CDR3 DNA sequence: TGTGCCAGCAGCCCTAGTAAACACGAGCAGTACTTC.

This clonotype was seen ten or more times. This sequence may be a read error, since a much larger clone differs from it by one base. The V gene is TRBV7-9, the J gene TRBJ2-7; no reliable D call. Germline V gene lookup returns CDR1 SEHNR and CDR2 FQNEAQ (reference sequence). This CDR3 has 11 residues. V was shortened by 5 bases and J by 2 bases, with 4 bases between the two germline ends. In nucleotides, the CDR3 is TGTGCCAGCAGCAAAGCCTACGAGCAGTACTTC. It translates to CASSKAYEQYF.

The rearrangement links TRBV20-1 to TRBJ2-1; D is uncertain. CDR1 DFQATT and CDR2 SNEGSKA come from the germline V gene (reference sequence). Trimming stripped 2 bases from V and 10 bases from J, with 9 bases between. This CDR3 spans 11 amino acids. In DNA, the CDR3 is TGCAGTGCTAGAACGGACGCCGAGCAGTTCTTC. Residues: CSARTDAEQFF.

V usage is TRBV7-2 and J usage is TRBJ1-5; a weak D match, TRBD1 (5 bases). The ends were cut back, 1 base at V and 0 bases at J, with 13 bases in the middle. This CDR3 is 17 amino acids long. CDR1 and CDR2 (germline): SGHTA, FQGNSA. The CDR3 protein is CASSLGPHGHSNQPQHF. The CDR3 region has the DNA TGTGCCAGCAGCTTAGGACCCCATGGACATAGCAATCAGCCCCAGCATTTT.

This clonotype was picked up many times. The chain employs TRBV18 and TRBJ1-6; 8 bases map to TRBD1. After removal of 8 bases from V and 8 bases from J, the junction contained 5 bases not matched to a gene. Germline V gene lookup returns CDR1 KGHSH and CDR2 LQKENI. The CDR3 totals 13 residues. The CDR3 DNA reads as TGTGCCAGCGCTGGACAGGGAGATTCACCCCTCCACTTT. Residues: CASAGQGDSPLHF.

This clonotype has ten or more counts. This sequence joins TRBV4-1 and TRBJ1-5, with D perhaps matching TRBD1 (5 bases). This CDR3 has 15 amino acids. The V gene lost 4 bases and the J gene lost 5 bases, with 15 bases spanning the gap. Germline V lookup: CDR1 MGHRA, CDR2 YSYEKL. The DNA for the CDR3 is TGCGCCAGCAGCCCGCGGGGGGACGGCCATCAGCCCCAGCATTTT. Its protein product is CASSPRGDGHQPQHF.